These T cell receptor beta chains were read from a single sample in a study of CD8 T cells in Susac syndrome. One entry per CDR3 protein results from TCRdb running MiXCR on the immunoSEQ multiplex PCR reads. The sample carries 190,000 or so distinct CDR3 sequences, 90% to 95% recorded once. Material: CD4+ T cells from PBMCs. These receptors were obtained from a human donor with multiple sclerosis. Each CDR3 is given with its conserved first and last residue. A D gene is named only where the DNA matches it firmly. The size field is filled for only some rows; it gives once, few, many or a size class.

TRBV7-9	-	TRBJ2-5	-	CASTRPQETQYF	TGTGCCAGCACCCGGCCGCAAGAGACCCAGTACTTC
TRBV13	TRBD1	TRBJ2-1	-	CASSFGQGYEQFF	TGTGCCAGCAGCTTCGGACAGGGCTATGAGCAGTTCTTC
TRBV6-5	-	TRBJ1-2	-	CASSYSDWRGYGYTF	TGTGCCAGCAGTTATTCAGATTGGCGGGGCTATGGCTACACCTTC
TRBV30	-	TRBJ1-2	-	CAWSVLWVSYTF	TGTGCCTGGAGTGTACTCTGGGTCAGCTACACCTTC
TRBV18	-	TRBJ2-5	few	CASSRERETQYF	TGTGCCAGCTCCCGGGAAAGAGAGACCCAGTACTTC
TRBV24-1	TRBD1	TRBJ2-1	-	CATGGDRGRNEQFF	TGTGCCACCGGCGGGGACAGGGGGCGGAATGAGCAGTTCTTC
TRBV6-1	-	TRBJ1-2	-	CASRSRRGGDGYTF	TGTGCCAGCAGATCAAGACGGGGCGGAGATGGCTACACCTTC
TRBV18	-	TRBJ2-2	-	CASSPPGNTGELFF	TGTGCCAGCTCACCACCGGGGAACACCGGGGAGCTGTTTTTT
TRBV9	-	TRBJ2-7	-	CASSVGGSMTEQYF	TGTGCCAGCAGCGTAGGTGGGTCCATGACCGAGCAGTACTTC
TRBV3-1	-	TRBJ1-1	-	CASSHGGKHRLDTEAFF	TGTGCCAGCAGCCATGGGGGTAAGCATCGTCTGGACACTGAAGCTTTCTTT
TRBV12-5	-	TRBJ1-2	-	CASGPTASNHYTF	TGTGCTAGTGGTCCGACAGCCAGCAACCACTACACCTTC
TRBV3-1	-	TRBJ2-5	-	CASSQDQTKATTQYF	TGTGCCAGCAGCCAAGATCAGACGAAAGCGACGACCCAGTACTTC
TRBV10-3	TRBD1	TRBJ2-6	-	CAISESWGRQGTRGANVLTF	TGTGCCATCAGTGAGTCATGGGGACGACAGGGGACGCGCGGGGCCAACGTCCTGACTTTC
TRBV13	-	TRBJ1-1	-	CASSQNRVTEAFF	TGTGCCAGCAGCCAAAACAGGGTAACTGAAGCTTTCTTT
TRBV29-1	-	TRBJ2-1	-	CSVERSAGPSSYNEQFF	TGCAGCGTTGAGAGGTCGGCAGGGCCAAGCTCCTACAATGAGCAGTTCTTC
TRBV7-2	-	TRBJ2-5	-	CASSWGVKETQYF	TGTGCCAGCAGCTGGGGAGTGAAAGAGACCCAGTACTTC
TRBV5-1	TRBD1	TRBJ2-5	-	CASSLSGQGAVETQYF	TGCGCCAGCAGCTTGAGCGGTCAGGGGGCGGTGGAGACCCAGTACTTC
TRBV5-4	-	TRBJ2-7	-	CASSLGGEAYEQYF	TGTGCCAGCAGCTTGGGTGGGGAGGCCTACGAGCAGTACTTC
TRBV3-1	-	TRBJ1-1	-	CASSQGGGAVEAFF	TGTGCCAGCAGCCAGGGAGGAGGCGCCGTAGAAGCTTTCTTT
TRBV5-1	TRBD1	TRBJ2-5	once	CASSPIGQGQETQYF	TGCGCCAGCAGCCCGATAGGACAGGGCCAAGAGACCCAGTACTTC
TRBV29-1	-	TRBJ1-1	once	CSGLPQGIGTEAFF	TGCAGCGGTCTCCCACAGGGAATTGGCACTGAAGCTTTCTTT
TRBV27	TRBD1	TRBJ2-7	-	CASSLGDRDYEQYF	TGTGCCAGCAGTTTGGGAGACAGGGACTACGAGCAGTACTTC
TRBV12-5	TRBD1	TRBJ2-7	once	CASGFARTGGRLEQYF	TGTGCTAGTGGTTTTGCGCGGACAGGGGGTAGATTGGAGCAGTACTTC
TRBV30	-	TRBJ1-1	once	CAWRKSQGEAFF	TGTGCCTGGAGGAAGAGTCAGGGAGAGGCTTTCTTT
TRBV20-1	-	TRBJ1-2	once	CSGPPPTPGVGYTF	TGCAGTGGTCCCCCTCCTACCCCGGGTGTTGGCTACACCTTC
TRBV11-2	-	TRBJ1-3	-	CASSLYPNTIYF	TGTGCCAGCAGCTTATACCCCAACACCATATATTTT
TRBV5-1	-	TRBJ2-1	-	CASSLLTRGYNEQFF	TGCGCCAGCAGCTTGCTGACGAGAGGCTACAATGAGCAGTTCTTC
TRBV24-1	TRBD2	TRBJ2-3	-	CATSDPTSGIDTQYF	TGTGCCACCAGTGACCCCACTAGCGGGATTGATACGCAGTATTTT
TRBV29-1	-	TRBJ2-3	-	CSVVGQLITDTQYF	TGCAGCGTTGTCGGCCAGCTAATCACAGATACGCAGTATTTT
TRBV6-5	-	TRBJ2-2	-	CASSPLTRVGGELFF	TGTGCCAGCAGCCCCCTTACACGGGTCGGCGGGGAGCTGTTTTTT
TRBV15	-	TRBJ1-2	-	CATSRDPNGGNGYTF	TGTGCCACCAGCAGAGACCCCAACGGAGGGAATGGCTACACCTTC
TRBV4-1	-	TRBJ1-2	-	CASSRMWAGKNYGYTF	TGCGCCAGCAGCCGAATGTGGGCGGGGAAGAACTATGGCTACACCTTC
TRBV7-9	-	TRBJ2-5	-	CASSLVRGWKTQYF	TGTGCCAGCAGCTTAGTTCGGGGGTGGAAGACCCAGTACTTC
TRBV3-1	TRBD2	TRBJ2-1	-	CASSQYGGGADNEQFF	TGTGCCAGCAGCCAATACGGCGGGGGGGCTGACAATGAGCAGTTCTTC
TRBV4-2	TRBD2	TRBJ2-4	-	CASSDRGVGRTSGGSAKNIQYF	TGTGCCAGCAGCGACAGAGGGGTTGGACGGACTAGCGGGGGGTCAGCCAAAAACATTCAGTACTTC
TRBV4-1	-	TRBJ1-5	-	CASSQEGGRRQPQHF	TGCGCCAGCAGCCAAGAGGGGGGTAGGCGACAGCCCCAGCATTTT
TRBV9	TRBD2	TRBJ2-1	-	CASSIYGLAGDNEQFF	TGTGCCAGCAGCATATATGGCCTAGCGGGAGACAATGAGCAGTTCTTC
TRBV7-8	-	TRBJ2-7	-	CASSSNAGLPHYEQYF	TGTGCCAGCAGCTCTAACGCAGGGTTGCCCCACTACGAGCAGTACTTC
TRBV12-3/TRBV12-4	-	TRBJ2-6	few	CASSLGSSGANVLTF	TGTGCCAGCAGTTTAGGATCCTCTGGGGCCAACGTCCTGACTTTC
TRBV5-1	-	TRBJ2-5	-	CASSPGSVTGTQYF	TGCGCCAGCAGCCCCGGGTCGGTGACAGGGACCCAGTACTTC
TRBV18	TRBD1	TRBJ1-6	-	CASSPWDRLYSPLHF	TGTGCCAGCTCACCTTGGGACAGGTTGTATTCACCCCTCCACTTT
TRBV24-1	-	TRBJ1-5	-	CATSDSYEAEGNQPQHF	TGTGCCACCAGTGACTCCTATGAGGCTGAGGGCAATCAGCCCCAGCATTTT
TRBV29-1	-	TRBJ1-2	-	CSVDRDGYGYTF	TGCAGCGTTGACAGGGATGGCTATGGCTACACCTTC
TRBV5-4	TRBD1	TRBJ2-1	-	CASSLGQGPYNEQFF	TGTGCCAGCAGCTTGGGACAGGGACCGTACAATGAGCAGTTCTTC
TRBV9	-	TRBJ1-5	-	CASSVDGGRPQHF	TGTGCCAGCAGCGTAGATGGGGGCCGTCCCCAGCATTTT
TRBV2	-	TRBJ2-1	-	CASSKAVYNEQFF	TGTGCCAGCAGTAAGGCAGTCTACAATGAGCAGTTCTTC
TRBV3-1	-	TRBJ2-7	-	CASSQDGGEQYF	TGTGCCAGCAGCCAAGATGGGGGCGAGCAGTACTTC
TRBV29-1	-	TRBJ2-4	-	CSALFGSKNIQYF	TGCAGCGCCCTGTTTGGGTCCAAAAACATTCAGTACTTC
TRBV5-1	TRBD2	TRBJ2-1	-	CASVPLLGGGKEQFF	TGCGCCAGCGTCCCACTGCTCGGCGGGGGTAAGGAGCAGTTCTTC
TRBV7-2	TRBD2	TRBJ2-5	-	CASSLNSGRWGETQYF	TGTGCCAGCAGCTTAAATAGCGGGAGGTGGGGAGAGACCCAGTACTTC
TRBV20-1	-	TRBJ2-2	-	CSARGTGTGELFF	TGCAGTGCTAGAGGGACGGGCACCGGGGAGCTGTTTTTT
TRBV12-3/TRBV12-4	-	TRBJ2-7	-	CASSLDSSYEQYF	TGTGCCAGCAGTTTAGACAGCTCCTACGAGCAGTACTTC
TRBV27	-	TRBJ1-1	-	CASSLGVGSTEAFF	TGTGCCAGCAGTCTTGGGGTAGGAAGCACTGAAGCTTTCTTT
TRBV7-3	-	TRBJ2-3	-	CASSAGLATDTQYF	TGTGCCAGCAGCGCTGGACTCGCCACAGATACGCAGTATTTT
TRBV29-1	-	TRBJ1-2	-	CSVGSYTF	TGCAGCGTTGGGAGCTACACCTTC
TRBV19	-	TRBJ1-2	-	CACRRENYGYTF	TGTGCCTGCCGACGGGAGAACTATGGCTACACCTTC
TRBV24-1	-	TRBJ2-1	once	CATSDLGPPSPSGSVVDEQFF	TGTGCCACCAGTGATTTAGGCCCCCCGTCACCCAGCGGGTCCGTCGTCGATGAGCAGTTCTTC